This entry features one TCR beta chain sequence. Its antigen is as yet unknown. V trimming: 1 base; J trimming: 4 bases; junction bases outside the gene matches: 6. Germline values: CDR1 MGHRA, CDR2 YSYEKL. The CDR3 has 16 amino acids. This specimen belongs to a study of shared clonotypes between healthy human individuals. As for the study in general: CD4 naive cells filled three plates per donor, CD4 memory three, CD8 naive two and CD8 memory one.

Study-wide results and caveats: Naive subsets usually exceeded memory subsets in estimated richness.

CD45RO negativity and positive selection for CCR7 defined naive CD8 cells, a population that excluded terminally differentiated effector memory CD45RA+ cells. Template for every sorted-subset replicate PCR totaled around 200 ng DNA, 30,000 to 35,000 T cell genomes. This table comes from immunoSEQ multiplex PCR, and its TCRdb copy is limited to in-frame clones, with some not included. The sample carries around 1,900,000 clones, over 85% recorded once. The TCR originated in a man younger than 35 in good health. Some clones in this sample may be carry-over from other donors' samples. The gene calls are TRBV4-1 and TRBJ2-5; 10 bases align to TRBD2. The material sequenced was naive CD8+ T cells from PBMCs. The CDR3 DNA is TGCGCCAGCAGCCAAGCGGCAGCGGGAGGGTTAGAGACCCAGTACTTC. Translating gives CASSQAAAGGLETQYF.